This T cell receptor (beta chain) comes out of a study of blood T cell repertoires in COVID-19. Study information: The United States, Italy and Spain were the sources of the acute and convalescent COVID-19 samples.

Germline V gene data show CDR1 as SNHLY and CDR2 as FYNNEI. Trimming took 8 bases from V and 2 from J, leaving 9 bases between them. The CDR3 has 12 amino acids. This table comes from immunoSEQ multiplex PCR, and its TCRdb copy is limited to in-frame clones, with some not included. The sample consists of more than 45,000 clones, around nine tenths of them appearing once. This receptor was identified in a human donor with active COVID-19. The donor label of this sample is uncertain. V is TRBV2 and J is TRBJ2-5; D is possibly TRBD2 (6 bases). Sequenced input: peripheral blood. The CDR3 nucleotides are TGTGCCAGCCTAGCGTGGCAAGAGACCCAGTACTTC. It specifies CASLAWQETQYF.